This TCR beta chain was sequenced during a study of CD8 T cells in ankylosing spondylitis. Study-level findings and limits: Clones linked to disease were reported to show significant enrichment in matched ankylosing spondylitis synovial fluid. Before this, some motif variants had been reported in reactive arthritis synovial fluid and blood.

Making use of molecular barcodes, quantitative 5'-RACE generated TCR beta libraries. In TCRdb, the 5' RACE reads were re-called with MiXCR into one record per CDR3 protein. In the table there are 340,000 or so distinct CDR3 sequences, approximately 15% of which are singletons. As for this clonotype: What it recognizes is unknown.

V was cut by 3 bases and J by 7 bases, with 10 bases left in between. Germline-derived CDR1 and CDR2 are MDHEN and SYDVKM. This CDR3 spans 12 amino acids. The V gene is TRBV28, the J gene TRBJ2-7; no reliable D call. This sequence originates from a male donor with ankylosing spondylitis or in good health (not recorded which). The sample taken for sequencing was blood, either unsorted or a sorted T cell fraction (not recorded which). The CDR3: CASSFYGREQYF. The CDR3, as DNA: TGTGCCAGCAGTTTTTATGGTCGAGAGCAGTACTTC.